Here is one T cell receptor beta chain with its context. The target of this receptor is not known. Nothing much larger sits one base from this clone, and base qualities are not available. The entry originates in a study of blood T cell repertoires in COVID-19 (TCRdb year 2020). Regarding the study in general: Samples from collaborators originated in the United States, Italy and Spain and spanned both the acute and convalescent phases of COVID-19. The material from the prospective study consisted of cDNA or gDNA derived from T cells, B-cell-depleted T cells, or PBMCs. Subjects who had been exposed to COVID-19, were actively infected with it, or had recovered from it provided the deeply sampled blood TCRbeta repertoires that made up the dataset. A freely available public database, intended as a resource for researchers studying the immune response to SARS-CoV-2, is where the repertoires were released. The samples were drawn from two sources: the first 160 participants of the ongoing ImmuneRACE study, and 1,254 subjects contributed by 6 global collaborators. Sample metadata almost always included a de-identified subject ID, COVID-19 status, age in years and sex. Where available, HLA class I and class II types were taken from metadata supplied by the sample provider and were not determined by assay-based typing. Overall results and qualifications from the work: Clinical and demographic metadata were provided uncurated, with the amount varying by source and participant.

Collaborating institutions collected whole blood in K2EDTA tubes following their own protocols. For TCRbeta analysis, collaborator samples were shipped as frozen whole blood, as isolated PBMCs, or as DNA extracted from either sample type. V is cut by 0 bases and J by 3 bases, and the space between the germline ends is 14 bases. CDR1 and CDR2 are read off the germline V gene as SGDLS and YYNGEE. The CDR3, cysteine through phenylalanine, is 16 amino acids long. Here the CDR3 DNA is all that survives: 48 bases in frame from base 1. TCRbeta CDR3 regions were amplified from genomic DNA using the immunoSEQ Assay, a bias-controlled multiplex PCR. The source study handled its data this way. Within the assay, amplification of reference gene primers was used to estimate how many nucleated cells each sample contained. To quantify the absolute abundance of each unique TCRbeta CDR3 rearrangement, sequence reads were collapsed and filtered. Productive Simpson clonality was computed per sample as the square root of Simpson's diversity index over productive rearrangements. TCRdb took over this immuneACCESS table, retaining in-frame rearrangements with V and J assigned. Such tables are incomplete; in checked studies, under half of the missing clones stem from an unresolved V gene, and the remainder is unexplained. V, J and clone size are those of that table, while D and trimming were read from the DNA. The sample table records 150,000 to 180,000 clones; about 80% of these occur just once. In total, the top ten clones hold roughly 0.52% of the sample.

This sequence was found in a man in his fifties or sixties with acute or convalescent COVID-19. The rearrangement combines TRBV9 with TRBJ2-3, with the D gene too uncertain to name. Sequencing used peripheral blood. Here the CDR3 is given as CASSVGAVGLTDTQYF. The sequence in DNA is TGTGCCAGCAGCGTAGGTGCGGTGGGTCTTACAGATACGCAGTATTTT.